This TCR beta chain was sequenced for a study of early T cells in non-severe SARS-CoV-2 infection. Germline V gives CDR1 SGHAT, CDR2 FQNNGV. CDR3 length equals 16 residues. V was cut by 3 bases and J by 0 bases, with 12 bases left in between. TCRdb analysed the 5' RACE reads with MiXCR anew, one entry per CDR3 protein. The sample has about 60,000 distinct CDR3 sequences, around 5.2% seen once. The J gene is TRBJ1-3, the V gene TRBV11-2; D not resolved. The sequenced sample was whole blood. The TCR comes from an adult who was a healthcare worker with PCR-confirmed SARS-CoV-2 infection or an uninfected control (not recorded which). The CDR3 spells CASSFTRVFSGNTIYF. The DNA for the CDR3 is TGTGCCAGCAGCTTTACGAGAGTCTTCTCTGGAAACACCATATATTTT.